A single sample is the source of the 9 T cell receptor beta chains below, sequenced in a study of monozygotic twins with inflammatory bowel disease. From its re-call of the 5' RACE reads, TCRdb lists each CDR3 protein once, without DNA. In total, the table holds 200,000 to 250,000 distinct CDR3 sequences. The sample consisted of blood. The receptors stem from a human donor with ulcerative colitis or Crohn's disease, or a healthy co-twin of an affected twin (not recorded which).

CDR3 residues: CASSQQQGSTDTQYF. The chain is built from TRBV14 and TRBJ2-3; TCRdb proposes TRBD1, but this gene call is untestable without DNA. The CDR3 consists of 15 residues. The germline V gene encodes CDR1 SGHDN and CDR2 FVKESK.

The CDR3 sequence is CSVATSGRNYEQYF. V is TRBV29-1 and J is TRBJ2-7; TCRdb picks TRBD2, but there is no DNA to check that call. This CDR3 region has 14 residues. Germline V gives CDR1 SQVTM, CDR2 ANQGSEA.

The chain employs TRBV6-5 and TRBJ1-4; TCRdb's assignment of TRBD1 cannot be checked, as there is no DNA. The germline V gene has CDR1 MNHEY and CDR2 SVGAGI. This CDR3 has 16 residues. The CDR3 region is CASSYRTGSSNEKLFF.

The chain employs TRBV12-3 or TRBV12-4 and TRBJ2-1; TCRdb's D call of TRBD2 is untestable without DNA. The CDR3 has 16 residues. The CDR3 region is CASSFVQLAGGNEQFF.

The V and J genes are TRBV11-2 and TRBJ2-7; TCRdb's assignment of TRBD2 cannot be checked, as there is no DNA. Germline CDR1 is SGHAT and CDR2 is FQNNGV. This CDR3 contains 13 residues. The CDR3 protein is CASSSGALYEQYF.

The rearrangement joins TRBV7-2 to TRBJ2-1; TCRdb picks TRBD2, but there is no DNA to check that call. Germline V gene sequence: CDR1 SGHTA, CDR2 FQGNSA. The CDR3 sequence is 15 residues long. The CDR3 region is CASSFQAGTYNEQFF.

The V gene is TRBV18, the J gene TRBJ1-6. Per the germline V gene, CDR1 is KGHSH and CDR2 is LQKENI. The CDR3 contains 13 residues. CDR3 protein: CASSPIGDSPLHF.

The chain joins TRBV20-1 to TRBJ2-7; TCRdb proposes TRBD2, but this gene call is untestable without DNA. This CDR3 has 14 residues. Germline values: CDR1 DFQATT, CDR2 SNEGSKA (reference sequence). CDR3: CSARDGTTAYEQYF.

The CDR3 loop reads CASSKGLNTEAFF. V usage is TRBV7-2 and J usage is TRBJ1-1. CDR3 size: 13 residues. Germline loops: CDR1 SGHTA, CDR2 FQGNSA.